These T cell receptor beta chains were read from a single sample in a study of cytomegalovirus exposure and HLA in healthy donors. Repertoires were generated with immunoSEQ multiplex PCR, while TCRdb's copy carries only in-frame clones and drops some. The top ten hold around 3.1% of the sample, which has about 260,000 clones, roughly 88% seen once. What was sequenced was PBMCs. Source of these receptors: a woman aged 25-40 years in good health and CMV-seronegative. Each CDR3 is given with its conserved first and last residue. The D gene is left open where the match is weak.

V,D,length,J,DNA,CDR3
TRBV7-8,.,13,TRBJ1-5,TGTGCCAGCAGAAAGGATAGCAATCAGCCCCAGCATTTT,CASRKDSNQPQHF
TRBV28,.,15,TRBJ2-1,TGTGCCAGCAGTTTGCCCTCCAGGGCAGCGAATGAGCAGTTCTTC,CASSLPSRAANEQFF
TRBV19,TRBD1,14,TRBJ1-1,TGTGCCAGTGAGAAGGGGGCTCTGAACACTGAAGCTTTCTTT,CASEKGALNTEAFF
TRBV11-2,.,17,TRBJ2-7,TGTGCCAGCAGCCCAACAGGGCTCCCTTTCTACTCCTACGAGCAGTACTTC,CASSPTGLPFYSYEQYF
TRBV15,.,17,TRBJ1-1,TGTGCCACCAGCAGTCCACGGGCAGGGGCCGTGAACACTGAAGCTTTCTTT,CATSSPRAGAVNTEAFF
TRBV9,TRBD2,16,TRBJ2-1,TGTGCCAGCAGCCCTAGGGTAGCGGGAGTAAACAATGAGCAGTTCTTC,CASSPRVAGVNNEQFF
TRBV7-7,TRBD1,15,TRBJ2-1,TGTGCCAGCAGCTTAGCGACCGGACAGGGTTATGAGCAGTTCTTC,CASSLATGQGYEQFF
TRBV25-1,.,14,TRBJ2-7,TGTGCCAGCAGTGAATATAGTGGACCCAACGAGCAGTACTTC,CASSEYSGPNEQYF
TRBV28,.,14,TRBJ2-2,TGTGCCAGCAGTTTCCGACTAGGCACCGGGGAGCTGTTTTTT,CASSFRLGTGELFF
TRBV7-2,TRBD1,18,TRBJ2-5,TGTGCCAGCAGCTTAGACGTGGCATGGCAGGGGGCAGGGGAGACCCAGTACTTC,CASSLDVAWQGAGETQYF
TRBV9,TRBD2,20,TRBJ2-1,TGTGCCAGCAGCGTCCATCCGGGACTAGCCGTCTCAAGCTCCTACAATGAGCAGTTCTTC,CASSVHPGLAVSSSYNEQFF
TRBV25-1,.,16,TRBJ2-3,TGTGCCAGCAGTGAAGTAATAGGGACGCTCACAGATACGCAGTATTTT,CASSEVIGTLTDTQYF
TRBV5-6,.,12,TRBJ2-1,TGTGCCAGCAGCTGGTCCCGCGATGAGCAGTTCTTC,CASSWSRDEQFF
TRBV6-1,.,13,TRBJ1-4,TGTGCCAGCACCAGACAGTATAATGAAAAACTGTTTTTT,CASTRQYNEKLFF
TRBV6-5,.,14,TRBJ1-5,TGTGCCAGCAGTTACGGTACAGGGCTTCAGCCCCAGCATTTT,CASSYGTGLQPQHF
TRBV7-2,.,15,TRBJ1-5,TGTGCCAGCAGCTTATGGGGGGGTAGCGATCAGCCCCAGCATTTT,CASSLWGGSDQPQHF
TRBV15,.,17,TRBJ1-1,TGTGCCACCAGCAATCCTCTCGGGCATCCCATGAACACTGAAGCTTTCTTT,CATSNPLGHPMNTEAFF
TRBV29-1,.,13,TRBJ2-1,TGCAGCGTTGAACGGGTTAGACACAATGAGCAGTTCTTC,CSVERVRHNEQFF
TRBV4-3,.,17,TRBJ2-7,TGCGCCAGCAGCGCAACTCTCAGGGCCCCCTTCCGCTACGAGCAGTACTTC,CASSATLRAPFRYEQYF
TRBV11-3,.,15,TRBJ2-1,TGTGCCAGCAGCTTGGCCCGTCGGGGCTACAATGAGCAGTTCTTC,CASSLARRGYNEQFF
TRBV27,.,14,TRBJ2-7,TGTGCCAGCAGTTTACGCGGGGACTCCTACGAGCAGTACTTC,CASSLRGDSYEQYF
TRBV5-1,TRBD1,15,TRBJ2-7,TGCGCCAGCAGCTTGGAGGGACAGGGCTCCTACGAGCAGTACTTC,CASSLEGQGSYEQYF
TRBV7-9,TRBD1,16,TRBJ1-2,TGTGCCAGCAGCTTCTTATCACCGGGACAGGTTTATGGCTACACCTTC,CASSFLSPGQVYGYTF
TRBV6-4,.,16,TRBJ2-2,TGTGCCAGCAGTCCTTTTATAGGAGACTACACCGGGGAGCTGTTTTTT,CASSPFIGDYTGELFF
TRBV11-2,TRBD2,16,TRBJ2-2,TGTGCCAGCAGCCGCGGGACTAGCGGGAACACCGGGGAGCTGTTTTTT,CASSRGTSGNTGELFF
TRBV7-9,.,14,TRBJ1-2,TGTGCCAGCAGCTCCTTATGGGACTTCGATGGCTACACCTTC,CASSSLWDFDGYTF